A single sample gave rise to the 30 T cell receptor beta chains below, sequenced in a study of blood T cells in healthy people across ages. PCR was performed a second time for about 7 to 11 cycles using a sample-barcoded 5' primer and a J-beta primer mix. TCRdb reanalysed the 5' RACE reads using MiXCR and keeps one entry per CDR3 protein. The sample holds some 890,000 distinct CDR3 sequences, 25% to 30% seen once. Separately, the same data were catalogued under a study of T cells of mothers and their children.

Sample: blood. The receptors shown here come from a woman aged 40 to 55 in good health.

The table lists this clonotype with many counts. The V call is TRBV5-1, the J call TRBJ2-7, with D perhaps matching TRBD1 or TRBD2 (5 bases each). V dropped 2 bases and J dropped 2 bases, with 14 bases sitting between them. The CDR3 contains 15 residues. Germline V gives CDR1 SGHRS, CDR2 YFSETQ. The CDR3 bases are TGCGCCAGCAGCTTCGGTGGGGGTAAGGCCTACGAGCAGTACTTC. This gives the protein CASSFGGGKAYEQYF.

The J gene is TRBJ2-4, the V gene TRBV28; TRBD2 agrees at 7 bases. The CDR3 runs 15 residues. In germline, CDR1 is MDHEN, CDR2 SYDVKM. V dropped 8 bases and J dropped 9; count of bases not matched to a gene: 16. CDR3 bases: TGTGCCAGCCGGCGTGGTGGGGGGGATGTACGCATTCAGTACTTC. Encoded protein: CASRRGGGDVRIQYF. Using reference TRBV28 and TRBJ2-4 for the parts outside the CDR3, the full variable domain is DVKVTQSSRYLVKRTGEKVFLECVQDMDHENMFWYRQDPGLGLRLIYFSYDVKMKEKGDIPEGYSVSREKKERFSLILESASTNQTSMYLCASRRGGGDVRIQYFGAGTRLSVL.

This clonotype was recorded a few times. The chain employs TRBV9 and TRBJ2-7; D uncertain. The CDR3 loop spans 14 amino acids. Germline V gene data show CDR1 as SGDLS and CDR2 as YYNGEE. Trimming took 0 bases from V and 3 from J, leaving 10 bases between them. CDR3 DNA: TGTGCCAGCAGCGTAGCTTACGGCAGCTACGAGCAGTACTTC. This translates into CASSVAYGSYEQYF.

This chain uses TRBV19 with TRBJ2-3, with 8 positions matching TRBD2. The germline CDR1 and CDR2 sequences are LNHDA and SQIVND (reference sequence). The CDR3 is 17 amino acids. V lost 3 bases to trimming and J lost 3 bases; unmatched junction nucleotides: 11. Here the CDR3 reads CASSIGLAGGLTDTQYF. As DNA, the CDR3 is TGTGCCAGTAGTATCGGGCTTGCGGGGGGCCTTACAGATACGCAGTATTTT.

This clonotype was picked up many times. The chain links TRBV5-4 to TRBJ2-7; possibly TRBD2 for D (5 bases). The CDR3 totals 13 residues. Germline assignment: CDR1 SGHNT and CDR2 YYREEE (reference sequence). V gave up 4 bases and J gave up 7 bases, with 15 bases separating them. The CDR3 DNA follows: TGTGCCAGCAGCCCCTGGAGGATCGGGGAGCAGTACTTC. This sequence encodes CASSPWRIGEQYF.

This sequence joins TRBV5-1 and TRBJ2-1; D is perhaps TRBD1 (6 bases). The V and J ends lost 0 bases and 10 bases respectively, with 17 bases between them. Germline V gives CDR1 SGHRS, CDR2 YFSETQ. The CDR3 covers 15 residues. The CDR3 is CASSLGQGLPYEQFF. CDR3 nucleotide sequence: TGCGCCAGCAGCTTGGGGCAGGGGCTCCCCTACGAGCAGTTCTTC.

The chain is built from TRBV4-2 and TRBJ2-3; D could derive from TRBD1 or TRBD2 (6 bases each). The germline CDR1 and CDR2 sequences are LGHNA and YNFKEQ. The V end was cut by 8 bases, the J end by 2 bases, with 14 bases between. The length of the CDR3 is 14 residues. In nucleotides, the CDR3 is TGTGCCAGCGCCGGGGGCGCGGCCACAGATACGCAGTATTTT. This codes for CASAGGAATDTQYF.

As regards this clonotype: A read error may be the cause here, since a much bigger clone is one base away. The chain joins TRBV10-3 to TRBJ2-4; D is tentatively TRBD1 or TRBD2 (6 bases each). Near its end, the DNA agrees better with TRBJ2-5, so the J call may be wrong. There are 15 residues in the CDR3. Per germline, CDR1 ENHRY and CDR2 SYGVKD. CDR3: CAISGSWRGQETQYF. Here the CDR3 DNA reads TGTGCCATCAGTGGAAGCTGGAGGGGGCAAGAGACCCAGTACTTC.

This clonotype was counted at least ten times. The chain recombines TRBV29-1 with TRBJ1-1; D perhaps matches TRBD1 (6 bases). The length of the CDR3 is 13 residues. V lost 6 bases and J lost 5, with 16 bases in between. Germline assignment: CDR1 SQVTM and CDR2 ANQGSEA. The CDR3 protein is CSVSQGPGTEAFF. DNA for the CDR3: TGCAGCGTATCACAGGGACCGGGGACTGAAGCTTTCTTT. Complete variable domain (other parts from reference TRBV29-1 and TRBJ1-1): SAVISQKPSRDICQRGTSLTIQCQVDSQVTMMFWYRQQPGQSLTLIATANQGSEATYESGFVIDKFPISRPNLTFSTLTVSNMSPEDSSIYLCSVSQGPGTEAFFGQGTRLTVV.

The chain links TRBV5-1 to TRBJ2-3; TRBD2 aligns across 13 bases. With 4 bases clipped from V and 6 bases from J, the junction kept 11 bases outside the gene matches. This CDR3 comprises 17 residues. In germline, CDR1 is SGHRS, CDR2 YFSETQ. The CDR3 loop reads CASSTFGTSGAGDTQYF. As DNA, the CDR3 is TGCGCCAGCAGCACTTTCGGGACTAGCGGGGCGGGGGATACGCAGTATTTT.

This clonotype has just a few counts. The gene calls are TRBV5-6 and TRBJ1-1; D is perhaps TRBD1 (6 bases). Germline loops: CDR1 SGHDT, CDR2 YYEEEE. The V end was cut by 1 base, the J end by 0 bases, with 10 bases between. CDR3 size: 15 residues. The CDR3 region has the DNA TGTGCCAGCAGCTTGTTAGGGGGGATGAACACTGAAGCTTTCTTT. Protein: CASSLLGGMNTEAFF.

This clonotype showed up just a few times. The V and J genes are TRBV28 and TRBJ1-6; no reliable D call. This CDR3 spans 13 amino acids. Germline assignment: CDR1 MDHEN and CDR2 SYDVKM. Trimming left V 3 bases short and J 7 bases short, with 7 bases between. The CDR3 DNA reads TGTGCCAGCAGTTTTGAACCGAATTCACCCCTCCACTTT. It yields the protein CASSFEPNSPLHF. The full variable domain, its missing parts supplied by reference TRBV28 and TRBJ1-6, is DVKVTQSSRYLVKRTGEKVFLECVQDMDHENMFWYRQDPGLGLRLIYFSYDVKMKEKGDIPEGYSVSREKKERFSLILESASTNQTSMYLCASSFEPNSPLHFGNGTRLTVT.

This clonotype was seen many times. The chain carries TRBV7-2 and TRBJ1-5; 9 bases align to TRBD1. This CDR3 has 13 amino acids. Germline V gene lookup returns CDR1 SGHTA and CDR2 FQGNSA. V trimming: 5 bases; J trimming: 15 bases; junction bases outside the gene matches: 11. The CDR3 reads CASSPQDRDRAHF. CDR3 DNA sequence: TGTGCCAGCAGCCCACAAGACCGGGACAGGGCGCATTTT.

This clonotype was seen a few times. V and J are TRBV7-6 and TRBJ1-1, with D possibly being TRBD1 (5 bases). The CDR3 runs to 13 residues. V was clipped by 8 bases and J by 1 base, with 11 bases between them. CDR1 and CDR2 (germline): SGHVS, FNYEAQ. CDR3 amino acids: CASGAGKNTEAFF. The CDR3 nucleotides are TGTGCCAGCGGCGCAGGGAAGAACACTGAAGCTTTCTTT.

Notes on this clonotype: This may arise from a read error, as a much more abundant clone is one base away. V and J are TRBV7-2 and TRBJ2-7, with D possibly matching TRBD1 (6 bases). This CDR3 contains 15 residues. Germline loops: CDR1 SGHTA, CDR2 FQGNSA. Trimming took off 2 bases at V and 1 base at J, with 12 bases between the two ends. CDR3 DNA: TGTGCCAGCAGCTTATTGGACAGCCGGTCCTACGAGCAGTACTTC. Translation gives CASSLLDSRSYEQYF.

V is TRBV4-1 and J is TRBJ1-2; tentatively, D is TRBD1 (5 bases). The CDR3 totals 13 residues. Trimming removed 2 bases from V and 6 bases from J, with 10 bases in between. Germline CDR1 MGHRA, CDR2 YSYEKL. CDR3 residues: CASSQTGHDGYTF. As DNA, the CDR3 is TGCGCCAGCAGCCAAACTGGACACGATGGCTACACCTTC.

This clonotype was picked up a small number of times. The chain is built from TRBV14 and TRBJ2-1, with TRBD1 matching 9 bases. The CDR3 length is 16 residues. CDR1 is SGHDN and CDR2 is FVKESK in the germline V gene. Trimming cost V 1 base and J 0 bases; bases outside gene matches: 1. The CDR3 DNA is TGTGCCAGCAGCCAAGTGACAGGGGGCTCCTACAATGAGCAGTTCTTC. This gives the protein CASSQVTGGSYNEQFF.

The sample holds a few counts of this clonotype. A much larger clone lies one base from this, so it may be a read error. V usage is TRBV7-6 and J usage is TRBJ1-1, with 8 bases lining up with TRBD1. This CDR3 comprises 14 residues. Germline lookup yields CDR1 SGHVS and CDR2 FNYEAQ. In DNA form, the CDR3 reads TGTGCCGGCAGCCCGACAGGGGCTGATATTGAAGCTTTCTTT. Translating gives CAGSPTGADIEAFF.

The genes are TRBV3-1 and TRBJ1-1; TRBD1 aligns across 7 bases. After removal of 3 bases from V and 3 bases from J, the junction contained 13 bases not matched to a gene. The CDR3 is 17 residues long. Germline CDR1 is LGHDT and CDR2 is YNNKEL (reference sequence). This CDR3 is CASSHGGGTVKHTEAFF. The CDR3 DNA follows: TGTGCCAGCAGCCACGGTGGAGGGACAGTAAAACACACTGAAGCTTTCTTT.

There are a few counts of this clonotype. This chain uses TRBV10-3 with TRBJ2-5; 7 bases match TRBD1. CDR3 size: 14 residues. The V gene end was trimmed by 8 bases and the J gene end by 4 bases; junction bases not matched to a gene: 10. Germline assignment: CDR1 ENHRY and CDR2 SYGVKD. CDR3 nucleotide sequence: TGTGCCATCCGAGACAGGGCCGACGGAGAGACCCAGTACTTC. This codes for CAIRDRADGETQYF.

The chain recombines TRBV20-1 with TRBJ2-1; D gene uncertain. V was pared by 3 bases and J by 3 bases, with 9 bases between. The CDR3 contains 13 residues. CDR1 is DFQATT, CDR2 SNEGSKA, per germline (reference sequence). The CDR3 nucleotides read TGCAGTGCTAGGTGGGTAAACTACAATGAGCAGTTCTTC. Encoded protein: CSARWVNYNEQFF.

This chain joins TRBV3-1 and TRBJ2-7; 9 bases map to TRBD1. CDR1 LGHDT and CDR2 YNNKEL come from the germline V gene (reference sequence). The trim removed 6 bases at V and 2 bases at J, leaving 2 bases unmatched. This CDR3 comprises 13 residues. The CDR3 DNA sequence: TGTGCCAGCAGAGACAGGGGGGCCTACGAGCAGTACTTC. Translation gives CASRDRGAYEQYF.

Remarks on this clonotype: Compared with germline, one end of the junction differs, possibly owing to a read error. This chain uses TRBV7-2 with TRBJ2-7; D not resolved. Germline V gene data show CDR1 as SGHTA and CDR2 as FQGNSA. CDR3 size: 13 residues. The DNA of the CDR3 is TGTGCCAGCAGCTTAGCGTTGGGGAATACGGGTAACTTC. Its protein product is CASSLALGNTGNF.

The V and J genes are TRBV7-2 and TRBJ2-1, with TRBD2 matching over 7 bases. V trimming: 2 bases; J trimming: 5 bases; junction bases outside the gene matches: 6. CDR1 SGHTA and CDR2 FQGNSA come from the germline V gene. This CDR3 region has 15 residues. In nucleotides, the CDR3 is TGTGCCAGCAGCTTACGGCGGGGGAGGGACAATGAGCAGTTCTTC. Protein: CASSLRRGRDNEQFF.

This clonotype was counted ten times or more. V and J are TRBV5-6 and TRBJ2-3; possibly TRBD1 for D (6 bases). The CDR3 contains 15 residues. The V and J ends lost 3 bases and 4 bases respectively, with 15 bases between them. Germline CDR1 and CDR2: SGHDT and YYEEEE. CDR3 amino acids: CASSYLQGFADTQYF. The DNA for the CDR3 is TGTGCCAGCAGCTACCTACAGGGTTTCGCAGATACGCAGTATTTT.

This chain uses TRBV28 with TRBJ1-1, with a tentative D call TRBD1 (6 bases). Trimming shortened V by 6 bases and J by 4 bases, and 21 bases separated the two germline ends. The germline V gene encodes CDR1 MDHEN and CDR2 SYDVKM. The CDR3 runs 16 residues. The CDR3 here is CASSPRGRGSGTEAFF. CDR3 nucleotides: TGTGCCAGCAGCCCCCGGGGCAGGGGTTCGGGCACTGAAGCTTTCTTT.

For the CDR3, the DNA is TGCAGTGCTCACCAACTTTATACTAGCTCCTACGAGCAGTACTTC. This sequence encodes CSAHQLYTSSYEQYF. This chain uses TRBV20-1 with TRBJ2-7; TRBD2 might be the D (5 bases). CDR1 and CDR2 from the germline V gene are DFQATT and SNEGSKA (reference sequence). V lost 5 bases and J lost 0, with 17 bases in between. The CDR3 contains 15 residues.

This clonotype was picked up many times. The DNA for the CDR3 is TGTGCCAGCAGCCCCTCGTACAATGAGCAGTTCTTC. It encodes CASSPSYNEQFF. The chain joins TRBV7-2 to TRBJ2-1; D gene uncertain. The CDR3 is 12 amino acids. Trimming stripped 5 bases from V and 4 bases from J, with 6 bases between. Germline values: CDR1 SGHTA, CDR2 FQGNSA.

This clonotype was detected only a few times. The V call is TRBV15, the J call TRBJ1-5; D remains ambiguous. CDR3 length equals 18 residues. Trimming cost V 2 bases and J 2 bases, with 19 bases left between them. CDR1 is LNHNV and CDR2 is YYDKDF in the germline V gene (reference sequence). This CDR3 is CATSRSRGLRIGNQPQHF. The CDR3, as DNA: TGTGCCACCAGCAGATCCCGCGGCCTCAGGATCGGCAATCAGCCCCAGCATTTT.

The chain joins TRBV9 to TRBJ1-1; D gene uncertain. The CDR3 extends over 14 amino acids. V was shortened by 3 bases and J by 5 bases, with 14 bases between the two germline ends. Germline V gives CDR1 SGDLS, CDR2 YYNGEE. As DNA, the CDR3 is TGTGCCAGCAGCGCCGAACCCCTGGCTACTGAAGCTTTCTTT. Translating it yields CASSAEPLATEAFF.